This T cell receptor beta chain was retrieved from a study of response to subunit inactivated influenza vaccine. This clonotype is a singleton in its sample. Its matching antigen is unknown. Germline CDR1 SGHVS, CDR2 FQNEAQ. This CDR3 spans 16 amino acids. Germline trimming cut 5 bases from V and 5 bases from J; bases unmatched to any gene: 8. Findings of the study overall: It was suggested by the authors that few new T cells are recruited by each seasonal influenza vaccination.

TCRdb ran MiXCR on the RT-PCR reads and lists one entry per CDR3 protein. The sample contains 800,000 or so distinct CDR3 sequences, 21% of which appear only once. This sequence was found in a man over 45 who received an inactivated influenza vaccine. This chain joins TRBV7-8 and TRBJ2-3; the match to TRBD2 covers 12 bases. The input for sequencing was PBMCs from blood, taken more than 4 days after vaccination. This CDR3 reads CASSPRTSGMGDTQYF. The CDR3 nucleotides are TGTGCCAGCAGCCCCCGGACTAGCGGGATGGGAGATACGCAGTATTTT.